One and the same sample provided the 32 T cell receptor beta chains below, sequenced in a study of neoadjuvant anti-PD-1 for oral cavity cancer. Time point in this sample: after neoadjuvant nivolumab, at surgical resection. The table came from immunoSEQ multiplex PCR; TCRdb's copy has only in-frame clones and leaves some out. The repertoire holds around 68,000 clones, with 80% to 90% as singletons. This specimen was PBMCs, taken after nivolumab (anti-PD-1) treatment. The receptors come from a person between 35 and 79 years old with oral cavity squamous cell carcinoma.

The rearrangement uses TRBV28 and TRBJ2-5, with TRBD1 matching over 9 bases. The CDR3 is 16 amino acids. Germline assignment: CDR1 MDHEN and CDR2 SYDVKM. Unmatched junction bases numbered 13, after V lost 6 bases and J lost 5 bases. The CDR3 coding sequence is TGTGCCAGCAGCCCCCGAACCGGACAGGGGATCGAGACCCAGTACTTC. Translating it yields CASSPRTGQGIETQYF.

This clone was counted once. This sequence joins TRBV6-5 and TRBJ2-5, with D perhaps TRBD1 (6 bases). Germline assignment: CDR1 MNHEY and CDR2 SVGAGI. V was clipped by 6 bases and J by 4 bases, with 12 bases between them. The CDR3 length is 13 residues. Written as DNA, the CDR3 is TGTGCCAGCAGCCCGACAGGTCGAGAGACCCAGTACTTC. The encoded protein is CASSPTGRETQYF.

In DNA, the CDR3 is TGTGCCAGCAGCTTAGGGCCTCTTAGCAATCAGCCCCAGCATTTT. Encoded protein: CASSLGPLSNQPQHF. This chain joins TRBV11-2 and TRBJ1-5; D remains ambiguous. The germline CDR1 and CDR2 sequences are SGHAT and FQNNGV. V gave up 1 base and J gave up 0 bases, with 7 bases separating them. The CDR3 loop spans 15 amino acids.

V gene TRBV7-2 combines with J gene TRBJ1-5, with a possible D match to TRBD1 (6 bases). V lost 1 base and J lost 6, with 13 bases in between. The CDR3 has 15 amino acids. Looked up from germline, CDR1 is SGHTA and CDR2 is FQGNSA. The CDR3 is CASSLGDTVFQPQHF. The CDR3 DNA reads TGTGCCAGCAGCTTAGGGGACACGGTTTTTCAGCCCCAGCATTTT.

This sequence joins TRBV10-1 and TRBJ1-1, with D possibly matching TRBD1 (6 bases). CDR1 and CDR2 (germline): WNHNN, SYGVQD (reference sequence). This CDR3 comprises 17 residues. V was trimmed by 0 bases and J by 4 bases, leaving 18 bases between them. The CDR3 protein is CASSESGAGVRVTEAFF. The CDR3 DNA follows: TGCGCCAGCAGTGAGTCCGGGGCAGGGGTGAGGGTCACTGAAGCTTTCTTT.

The V gene is TRBV5-6, the J gene TRBJ1-4; 8 bases match TRBD1. There are 16 residues in the CDR3. Germline CDR1 and CDR2: SGHDT and YYEEEE. The V segment lost 4 bases and the J segment 6 bases; nucleotides outside the gene matches: 11. The CDR3 region is CASSGMTGEEDEKLFF. CDR3 DNA: TGTGCCAGCAGCGGAATGACAGGGGAGGAGGATGAAAAACTGTTTTTT.

The J gene is TRBJ1-2, the V gene TRBV2; 7 bases agree with TRBD1. CDR1 and CDR2 from the germline V gene are SNHLY and FYNNEI. V lost 5 bases to trimming and J lost 1 base; unmatched junction nucleotides: 19. The CDR3 runs 19 residues. In nucleotides, the CDR3 is TGTGCCAGCAGTCGACAGATTAGACCGACAGGGTGGGGTAACTATGGCTACACCTTC. The encoded protein is CASSRQIRPTGWGNYGYTF.

This sequence joins TRBV5-1 and TRBJ2-7, with D tentatively TRBD2 (6 bases). Germline CDR1 reads SGHRS; CDR2 reads YFSETQ. This CDR3 comprises 16 residues. V shed 3 bases and J shed 2 bases, with 18 bases lying between them. The CDR3 bases are TGCGCCAGCAGCTCCCTGGGGGGAGCGGGTCCCTACGAGCAGTACTTC. Translation gives CASSSLGGAGPYEQYF.

The chain carries TRBV19 and TRBJ1-1; 10 positions agree with TRBD1. Germline V CDR1 and CDR2: LNHDA, SQIVND (reference sequence). V lost 7 bases and J lost 2; bases outside the gene matches: 10. The CDR3 is 16 amino acids. The DNA of the CDR3 is TGTGCCAGTAAGCCGTGGGACAGGGGTTTAAACACTGAAGCTTTCTTT. Its protein is CASKPWDRGLNTEAFF.

This chain links TRBV28 with TRBJ2-4, with D possibly matching TRBD1 (5 bases). The CDR3 is 14 residues long. CDR1 and CDR2 (germline): MDHEN, SYDVKM. The V gene lost 6 bases and the J gene lost 7 bases, with 16 bases spanning the gap. This chain's CDR3 is CASSPTSPGNIQYF. For the CDR3, the DNA is TGTGCCAGCAGCCCCACATCCCCAGGGAACATTCAGTACTTC.

This clone came up once. V is TRBV6-1 and J is TRBJ2-5; perhaps D is TRBD1 or TRBD2 (5 bases each). This CDR3 comprises 15 residues. From germline, CDR1 is MNHNS and CDR2 SASEGT. Trimming shortened V by 5 bases and J by 2 bases, and 15 bases separated the two germline ends. The CDR3 DNA follows: TGTGCCAGCAGTCAATGGGGGTTACAACAAGAGACCCAGTACTTC. Its translation is CASSQWGLQQETQYF.

The J gene is TRBJ2-7, the V gene TRBV18; TRBD1 or TRBD2 may be the D gene (5 bases each). There are 15 residues in the CDR3. With 3 bases removed from V and 0 bases from J, the gap between germline ends came to 12 bases. Germline loops: CDR1 KGHSH, CDR2 LQKENI. CDR3 amino acids: CASSPRDRSSYEQYF. CDR3 DNA: TGTGCCAGCTCACCCCGGGACCGAAGCTCCTACGAGCAGTACTTC.

The chain combines TRBV6-1 with TRBJ2-5, with D perhaps matching TRBD1 (6 bases). Deletions cut 6 bases from V and 2 bases from J, with 10 bases between. Germline-derived CDR1 and CDR2 are MNHNS and SASEGT. The CDR3 loop spans 13 amino acids. The CDR3 DNA sequence: TGTGCCAGCAGGCGCGGACAGCAAGAGACCCAGTACTTC. Protein: CASRRGQQETQYF.

The chain recombines TRBV7-2 with TRBJ1-2; possibly TRBD1 for D (6 bases). The V gene lost 5 bases and the J gene lost 5 bases, with 15 bases spanning the gap. In germline, CDR1 is SGHTA, CDR2 FQGNSA. The CDR3 sequence is 14 residues long. The CDR3 is CASSPFYREYGYTF. DNA for the CDR3: TGTGCCAGCAGCCCCTTTTACAGGGAATATGGCTACACCTTC.

J is TRBJ2-1 and V is TRBV11-3; D is perhaps TRBD1 (6 bases). Looked up from germline, CDR1 is SGHNT and CDR2 is YENEEA. With 3 bases removed from V and 5 bases from J, the gap between germline ends came to 17 bases. The CDR3 extends over 16 amino acids. Written as DNA, the CDR3 is TGTGCCAGCAGCTTGGACTTTAGGGGGTCCCACAATGAGCAGTTCTTC. Its translation: CASSLDFRGSHNEQFF.

The gene calls are TRBV5-1 and TRBJ1-3, with D possibly being TRBD1 (5 bases). CDR1 is SGHRS and CDR2 is YFSETQ in the germline V gene. The CDR3 length is 16 residues. V lost 4 bases and J lost 0, with 14 bases in between. This chain's CDR3 is CASSPSGLSSGNTIYF. CDR3 in DNA: TGCGCCAGCAGCCCCTCGGGACTTAGCTCTGGAAACACCATATATTTT.

CDR3 sequence: CASSQDQGYSNQPQHF. The CDR3 nucleotides read TGCGCCAGCAGCCAAGATCAGGGCTATAGCAATCAGCCCCAGCATTTT. This chain connects TRBV4-1 to TRBJ1-5; D is possibly TRBD1 (5 bases). From germline, CDR1 is MGHRA and CDR2 YSYEKL. This CDR3 comprises 16 residues. V dropped 0 bases and J dropped 0 bases, with 9 bases sitting between them.

The chain combines TRBV30 with TRBJ1-6; TRBD1 aligns across 7 bases. The CDR3 totals 13 residues. The germline gives CDR1 GTSNPN, CDR2 SVGIG (reference sequence). J lost 7 bases, V lost 0 bases, and 0 bases had no gene match. CDR3 region: CAWSVQGNSPLHF. The CDR3 DNA reads TGTGCCTGGAGTGTACAGGGGAATTCACCCCTCCACTTT. Supplemented by reference TRBV30 and TRBJ1-6, the full variable domain reads SQTIHQWPATLVQPVGSPLSLECTVEGTSNPNLYWYRQAAGRGLQLLFYSVGIGQISSEVPQNLSASRPQDRQFILSSKKLLLSDSGFYLCAWSVQGNSPLHFGNGTRLTVT.

The chain has TRBV19 and TRBJ1-5; D possibly corresponds to TRBD1 (6 bases). Trimming pared 3 bases from V and 10 bases from J, leaving 16 bases between. The CDR3 has 14 amino acids. In germline, CDR1 is LNHDA, CDR2 SQIVND (reference sequence). Here the CDR3 DNA reads TGTGCCAGTAGTATGGGTTGGGGGCAGGGCCCCCAGCATTTT. Encoded protein: CASSMGWGQGPQHF.

This chain uses TRBV7-9 with TRBJ2-7, with TRBD1 identical over 7 bases. The trim removed 2 bases at V and 5 bases at J, leaving 3 bases unmatched. The germline V gene encodes CDR1 SEHNR and CDR2 FQNEAQ (reference sequence). There are 13 residues in the CDR3. This chain's CDR3 is CASSLTQGDEQYF. Here the CDR3 DNA reads TGTGCCAGCAGCTTAACTCAGGGGGACGAGCAGTACTTC. The full variable domain, its missing parts supplied by reference TRBV7-9 and TRBJ2-7, is DTGVSQNPRHKITKRGQNVTFRCDPISEHNRLYWYRQTLGQGPEFLTYFQNEAQLEKSRLLSDRFSAERPKGSFSTLEIQRTEQGDSAMYLCASSLTQGDEQYFGPGTRLTVT.

The V and J genes are TRBV12-5 and TRBJ2-7; a possible D gene is TRBD2 (6 bases). CDR3 size: 12 residues. The V end lost 8 bases, the J end lost 3 bases, and 11 bases lay between the germline ends. CDR1 and CDR2 (germline): LGHNT, FRNRAP. CDR3 DNA sequence: TGTGCTAGTTCCCCCGGGGGCTACGAGCAGTACTTC. It specifies CASSPGGYEQYF.

This sequence joins TRBV6-1 and TRBJ2-1, with D maybe TRBD2 (5 bases). Germline CDR1 reads MNHNS; CDR2 reads SASEGT. Trimming shortened V by 1 base and J by 4 bases, and 11 bases separated the two germline ends. CDR3 length equals 15 residues. The CDR3 here is CASSEEAARYNEQFF. The DNA for the CDR3 is TGTGCCAGCAGTGAAGAAGCGGCCAGGTACAATGAGCAGTTCTTC.

The rearrangement joins TRBV27 to TRBJ1-1, with D possibly TRBD1 on 6 matching bases. CDR1 and CDR2 from the germline V gene are MNHEY and SMNVEV (reference sequence). The V end lost 0 bases, the J end lost 8 bases, and 22 bases lay between the germline ends. The length of the CDR3 is 17 residues. The CDR3 region has the DNA TGTGCCAGCAGTTTATCGCTCGGAATGGACAGAAAGTTCGAAGCTTTCTTT. Translated, it gives CASSLSLGMDRKFEAFF.

This clone has just one count. The chain is built from TRBV5-1 and TRBJ1-2, with 7 bases identical to TRBD1. With V trimmed by 4 bases and J by 8 bases, 8 bases remained unmatched. This CDR3 region has 13 residues. CDR1 SGHRS and CDR2 YFSETQ come from the germline V gene. The CDR3 bases are TGCGCCAGCAGCCGCGACAGGGCTTACGGCTACACCTTC. Translation gives CASSRDRAYGYTF.

The chain links TRBV10-2 to TRBJ1-3, with D possibly being TRBD1 (5 bases). The CDR3 contains 15 residues. Trimming left V 0 bases short and J 2 bases short, with 8 bases between. The germline V gene has CDR1 WSHSY and CDR2 SAAADI. The chain's CDR3 is CASSESRGTGNTIYF. In DNA, the CDR3 is TGCGCCAGCAGTGAGTCTCGGGGGACTGGAAACACCATATATTTT.

The chain employs TRBV5-1 and TRBJ2-3; 15 nucleotides line up with TRBD2. The CDR3 totals 17 residues. After removal of 3 bases from V and 5 bases from J, the junction contained 7 bases not matched to a gene. Per the germline V gene, CDR1 is SGHRS and CDR2 is YFSETQ. The CDR3 loop reads CASSSGTSGRIRDTQYF. In DNA, the CDR3 is TGCGCCAGCAGCTCCGGGACTAGCGGGAGGATTCGAGATACGCAGTATTTT.

The chain employs TRBV30 and TRBJ2-7; TRBD2 matches at 7 bases. V lost 4 bases, J lost 0 bases, and 3 bases stayed unmatched. Germline loops: CDR1 GTSNPN, CDR2 SVGIG (reference sequence). The length of the CDR3 is 13 residues. CDR3: CAWTSGSSYEQYF. The CDR3 DNA sequence: TGTGCCTGGACTAGCGGAAGCTCCTACGAGCAGTACTTC. The full variable domain, with the rest looked up from reference TRBV30 and TRBJ2-7, is SQTIHQWPATLVQPVGSPLSLECTVEGTSNPNLYWYRQAAGRGLQLLFYSVGIGQISSEVPQNLSASRPQDRQFILSSKKLLLSDSGFYLCAWTSGSSYEQYFGPGTRLTVT.

This clone appeared once. This chain links TRBV5-1 with TRBJ2-2; the D is unclear. The CDR3 has 14 amino acids. Germline assignment: CDR1 SGHRS and CDR2 YFSETQ. V was trimmed by 0 bases and J by 4 bases, leaving 7 bases between them. CDR3 loop: CASSLAYGTGELFF. The CDR3 DNA follows: TGCGCCAGCAGCTTGGCCTACGGCACCGGGGAGCTGTTTTTT. The full variable domain, with the rest looked up from reference TRBV5-1 and TRBJ2-2, is KAGVTQTPRYLIKTRGQQVTLSCSPISGHRSVSWYQQTPGQGLQFLFEYFSETQRNKGNFPGRFSGRQFSNSRSEMNVSTLELGDSALYLCASSLAYGTGELFFGEGSRLTVL.

This CDR3 reads CASSEGSGSTDTQYF. Written as DNA, the CDR3 is TGTGCCAGCAGTGAGGGCAGCGGGAGTACAGATACGCAGTATTTT. V and J are TRBV6-1 and TRBJ2-3; 8 nucleotides line up with TRBD2. Germline V lookup: CDR1 MNHNS, CDR2 SASEGT. CDR3 length: 15 residues. The V gene end was trimmed by 3 bases and the J gene end by 3 bases; junction bases not matched to a gene: 5.

The chain is built from TRBV29-1 and TRBJ1-2; no reliable D call. Trimming took off 1 base at V and 2 bases at J, with 8 bases between the two ends. The CDR3 runs 13 residues. CDR1 and CDR2 from the germline V gene are SQVTM and ANQGSEA. In DNA form, the CDR3 reads TGCAGCGTTGAAGGACACCGAAACTATGGCTACACCTTC. It codes for CSVEGHRNYGYTF.

J is TRBJ1-6 and V is TRBV4-1; D is unclear. Trimming cost V 2 bases and J 7 bases, with 15 bases left between them. The CDR3 sequence is 16 residues long. Per the germline V gene, CDR1 is MGHRA and CDR2 is YSYEKL. The CDR3 here is CASSQSGTGVNSPLHF. The CDR3 DNA sequence: TGCGCCAGCAGCCAAAGCGGAACCGGAGTCAATTCACCCCTCCACTTT.

This clone has more than one count but fewer than ten. The rearrangement links TRBV10-3 to TRBJ1-5, with D unclear. Germline V gene sequence: CDR1 ENHRY, CDR2 SYGVKD. The CDR3 has 14 amino acids. V lost 2 bases to trimming and J lost 5 bases, with 10 bases between them. The CDR3 DNA sequence: TGTGCCATCAGTGAGGTCGGACCCTATCAGCCCCAGCATTTT. As protein: CAISEVGPYQPQHF.